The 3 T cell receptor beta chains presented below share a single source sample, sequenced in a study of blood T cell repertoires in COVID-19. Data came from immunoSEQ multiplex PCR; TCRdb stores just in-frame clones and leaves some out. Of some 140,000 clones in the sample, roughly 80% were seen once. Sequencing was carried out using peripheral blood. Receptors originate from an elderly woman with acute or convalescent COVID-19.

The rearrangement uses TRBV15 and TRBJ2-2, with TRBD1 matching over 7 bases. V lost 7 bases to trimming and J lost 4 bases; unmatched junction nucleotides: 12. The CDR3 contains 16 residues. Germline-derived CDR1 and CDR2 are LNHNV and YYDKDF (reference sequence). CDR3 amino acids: CATTDPRQGRTGELFF. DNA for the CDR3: TGTGCCACCACAGACCCGCGACAGGGTCGCACCGGGGAGCTGTTTTTT.

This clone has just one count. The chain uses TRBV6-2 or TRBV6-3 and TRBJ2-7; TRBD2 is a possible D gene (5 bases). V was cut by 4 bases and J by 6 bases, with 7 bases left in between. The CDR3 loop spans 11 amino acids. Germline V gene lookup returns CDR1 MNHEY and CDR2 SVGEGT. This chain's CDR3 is CASSSRGEQYF. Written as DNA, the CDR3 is TGTGCCAGCAGTTCTCGGGGCGAGCAGTACTTC.

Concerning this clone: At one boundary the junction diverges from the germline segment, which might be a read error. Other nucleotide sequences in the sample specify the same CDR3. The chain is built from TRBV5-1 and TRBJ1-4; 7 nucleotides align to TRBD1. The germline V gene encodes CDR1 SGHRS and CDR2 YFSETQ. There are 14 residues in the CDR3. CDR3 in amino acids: CASSLRPGGEKLFF. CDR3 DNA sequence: TGTGCCAGCAGCTTGAGGCCAGGGGGAGAAAAACTGTTTTTT.